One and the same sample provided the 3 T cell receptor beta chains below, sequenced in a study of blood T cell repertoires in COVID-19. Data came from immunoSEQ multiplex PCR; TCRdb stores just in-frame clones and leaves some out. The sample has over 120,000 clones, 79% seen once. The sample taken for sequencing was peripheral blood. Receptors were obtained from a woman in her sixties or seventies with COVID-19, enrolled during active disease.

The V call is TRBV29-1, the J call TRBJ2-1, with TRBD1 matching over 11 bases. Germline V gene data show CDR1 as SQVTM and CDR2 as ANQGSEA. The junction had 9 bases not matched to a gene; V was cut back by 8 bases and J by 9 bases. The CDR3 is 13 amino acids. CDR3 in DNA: TGCAGCTCTAGGACAGGGGGCTCGAGTGAGCAGTTCTTC. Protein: CSSRTGGSSEQFF.

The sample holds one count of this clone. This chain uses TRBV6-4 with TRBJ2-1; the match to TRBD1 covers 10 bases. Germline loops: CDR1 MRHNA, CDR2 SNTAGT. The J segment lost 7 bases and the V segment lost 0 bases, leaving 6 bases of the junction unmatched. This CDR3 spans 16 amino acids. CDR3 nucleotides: TGTGCCAGCAGTGACTCAGCGGGACAGGGGAGAAATGAGCAGTTCTTC. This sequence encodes CASSDSAGQGRNEQFF.

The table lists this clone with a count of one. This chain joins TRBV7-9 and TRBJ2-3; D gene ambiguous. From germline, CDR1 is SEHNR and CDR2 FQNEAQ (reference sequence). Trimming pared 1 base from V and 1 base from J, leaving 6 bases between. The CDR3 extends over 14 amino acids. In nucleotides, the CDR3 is TGTGCCAGCAGCTTAGAGTCGGGCACAGATACGCAGTATTTT. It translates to CASSLESGTDTQYF. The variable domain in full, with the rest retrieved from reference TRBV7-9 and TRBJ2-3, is DTGVSQNPRHKITKRGQNVTFRCDPISEHNRLYWYRQTLGQGPEFLTYFQNEAQLEKSRLLSDRFSAERPKGSFSTLEIQRTEQGDSAMYLCASSLESGTDTQYFGPGTRLTVL.